This is a list of T cell receptor beta chains from one sample in a study of T-cell reconstitution after alpha-beta-depleted transplantation in children. TCRdb reprocessed the PCR reads via MiXCR and lists one record per CDR3 protein. The table lists roughly 670,000 distinct CDR3 sequences, 10% to 15% of them singletons, with around 0.79% in the top ten. Sequencing used PBMCs, obtained before TCRalphabeta/CD19-depleted stem cell transplant. These receptors were taken from a girl aged 2 to 10 with congenital amegakaryocytic thrombocytopenia, due to receive a stem cell transplant. Each CDR3 is given with its conserved first and last residue. A D gene is named only where the DNA matches it firmly. Clone sizes are given selectively: once, few, many, or a class where the clone is expanded.

V gene	J gene	clone size	D gene	CDR3 protein	CDR3 DNA
TRBV6-5	TRBJ1-2	many	NA	CASRYYRGPSRSYGYTF	TGTGCCAGCAGGTACTACCGGGGACCCTCCCGAAGCTATGGCTACACCTTC
TRBV20-1	TRBJ2-5	many	NA	CSANPAGPEETQYF	TGCAGTGCTAATCCGGCGGGACCAGAAGAGACCCAGTACTTC
TRBV5-1	TRBJ2-3	many	TRBD2	CASSLVSTGGPTDTQYF	TGCGCCAGCAGCTTGGTATCCACGGGGGGGCCTACAGATACGCAGTATTTT
TRBV28	TRBJ2-7	few	NA	CASSFFGQISYEQYF	TGTGCCAGCAGTTTTTTTGGGCAGATCTCCTACGAGCAGTACTTC
TRBV5-1	TRBJ2-1	NA	NA	CASSLGGGMSYNEQFF	TGCGCCAGCAGCTTGGGGGGGGGCATGTCCTACAATGAGCAGTTCTTC
TRBV5-1	TRBJ2-1	many	TRBD2	CASSLSSGSFNEQFF	TGCGCCAGCAGCTTGTCTAGCGGGAGTTTTAATGAGCAGTTCTTC
TRBV4-1	TRBJ2-7	many	TRBD1	CASSQGTGGGYEQYF	TGCGCCAGCAGCCAAGGGACAGGGGGCGGCTACGAGCAGTACTTC
TRBV12-3/TRBV12-4	TRBJ2-2	many	NA	CASSSSGELFF	TGTGCCAGCAGTTCCTCCGGGGAGCTGTTTTTT
TRBV7-9	TRBJ2-3	NA	NA	CASSLAKGLLNTDTQYF	TGTGCCAGCAGCTTAGCAAAGGGACTGCTAAACACAGATACGCAGTATTTT
TRBV5-1	TRBJ1-1	many	NA	CASSAGRRAAEAFF	TGCGCCAGCAGCGCGGGACGGAGAGCCGCTGAAGCTTTCTTT
TRBV20-1	TRBJ2-3	NA	TRBD2	CSARDGGSRLSTDSQYF	TGCAGTGCTAGAGATGGCGGGAGCCGATTGAGCACAGATTCGCAGTATTTT
TRBV6-5	TRBJ2-1	many	NA	CASSYTSSEQFF	TGTGCCAGCAGTTACACTAGTAGTGAGCAGTTCTTC
TRBV7-8	TRBJ2-3	few	NA	CASSKGVGADTQYF	TGTGCCAGCAGCAAGGGGGTTGGCGCAGATACGCAGTATTTT
TRBV12-3/TRBV12-4	TRBJ1-6	NA	NA	CATAVGLNSPLHF	TGTGCCACCGCGGTAGGCCTGAATTCACCCCTCCACTTT
TRBV10-2	TRBJ2-7	few	TRBD2	CASTTSGSSYEQYF	TGCGCCAGCACCACTAGCGGGTCCTCCTACGAGCAGTACTTC
TRBV7-9	TRBJ2-1	few	NA	CASSLVTQPTYNEQFF	TGTGCCAGCAGCTTAGTGACACAACCAACCTACAATGAGCAGTTCTTC
TRBV18	TRBJ2-5	few	NA	CASSPGDSQETQYF	TGTGCCAGCTCGCCGGGGGACAGCCAAGAGACCCAGTACTTC
TRBV20-1	TRBJ2-7	few	NA	CSARAILHSYEQYF	TGCAGTGCTAGGGCAATACTCCACTCCTACGAGCAGTACTTC
TRBV6-4	TRBJ2-5	few	NA	CASRNSALAQETQYF	TGTGCCAGCCGTAATTCGGCACTAGCACAAGAGACCCAGTACTTC
TRBV12-3/TRBV12-4	TRBJ1-5	many	NA	CASSLNRNQPQHF	TGTGCCAGCAGTTTAAACCGCAATCAGCCCCAGCATTTT
TRBV12-3/TRBV12-4	TRBJ2-4	many	TRBD1	CASSPDRVNLQYF	TGTGCCAGCAGTCCTGACAGGGTGAACCTTCAGTACTTC
TRBV6-2/TRBV6-3	TRBJ2-2	few	NA	CASTQLGDTGELFF	TGTGCCAGCACCCAGCTAGGGGACACCGGGGAGCTGTTTTTT
TRBV5-1	TRBJ2-5	few	NA	CASSLGPRTQFQETQYF	TGCGCCAGCAGCTTGGGTCCCCGGACCCAATTTCAAGAGACCCAGTACTTC
TRBV5-6	TRBJ2-3	many	NA	CASSLSLAADTQYF	TGTGCCAGCAGCTTGTCTTTGGCGGCTGATACGCAGTATTTT
TRBV18	TRBJ1-5	many	NA	CASSPLPMGNQPQHF	TGTGCCAGCTCCCCACTCCCCATGGGCAATCAGCCCCAGCATTTT
TRBV7-9	TRBJ1-2	NA	NA	CASSWARSNYGYTF	TGTGCCAGCAGCTGGGCACGGTCTAACTATGGCTACACCTTC
TRBV30	TRBJ2-1	once	NA	CAWTRPPLTMGLGQFF	TGTGCCTGGACCCGCCCTCCCTTGACCATGGGGCTTGGGCAGTTCTTC
TRBV20-1	TRBJ2-7	NA	TRBD2	CCAREARPSGSAYEQYF	TGCTGTGCTAGAGAAGCCCGGCCTAGCGGGTCAGCCTACGAGCAGTACTTC
TRBV7-2	TRBJ2-1	many	NA	CASSLESGPYNEQFF	TGTGCCAGCAGCTTAGAAAGCGGTCCCTACAATGAGCAGTTCTTC
TRBV6-5	TRBJ2-2	many	TRBD2	CASSYSDLREGTGELFF	TGTGCCAGCAGTTACTCGGATTTGCGGGAGGGCACCGGGGAGCTGTTTTTT
TRBV5-1	TRBJ2-1	NA	TRBD2	CASSFLAGGYSEQFF	TGCGCCAGCAGCTTCTTAGCGGGAGGGTACAGTGAGCAGTTCTTC
TRBV12-3/TRBV12-4	TRBJ2-3	many	TRBD1	CASSSRRDRGDTQYF	TGTGCCAGCAGTTCACGCCGGGACAGAGGGGATACGCAGTATTTT
TRBV6-5	TRBJ2-7	many	TRBD1	CASSYTDRGNYEQYF	TGTGCCAGCAGTTACACCGACAGGGGGAACTACGAGCAGTACTTC
TRBV14	TRBJ2-5	NA	NA	CASSLGTQQETQYF	TGTGCCAGCAGCCTCGGGACCCAACAAGAGACCCAGTACTTC
TRBV5-1	TRBJ2-5	many	TRBD2	CASSRGTSGYQETQYF	TGCGCCAGCAGCAGAGGGACTAGCGGATACCAAGAGACCCAGTACTTC
TRBV28	TRBJ2-3	NA	TRBD2	CASSLRRLAASTDTQYF	TGTGCCAGCAGTTTACGGCGACTAGCGGCAAGCACAGATACGCAGTATTTT
TRBV29-1	TRBJ2-5	many	NA	CSVDRSGAEETQYF	TGCAGCGTTGATAGGTCAGGTGCGGAAGAGACCCAGTACTTC